This TCR beta chain was documented in a study of blood T cell repertoires in COVID-19 (dated by TCRdb to about 2020). Concerning the study at large: Samples from collaborators originated in the United States, Italy and Spain and spanned both the acute and convalescent phases of COVID-19. The prospective study material was composed of cDNA or gDNA derived from T cells, B-cell-depleted T cells, or PBMCs. The sample metadata nearly always contained a de-identified subject ID, COVID-19 status, age in years and sex. Deeply sampled blood TCRbeta repertoires from subjects exposed to, actively infected with, or recovered from COVID-19 were included in the dataset. A freely available public database, intended as a resource for researchers studying the immune response to SARS-CoV-2, is where the repertoires were released. Where available, HLA class I and class II types were taken from metadata supplied by the sample provider and were not determined by assay-based typing. Samples were obtained from the ongoing ImmuneRACE study (first 160 participants) and from some 1,200 subjects provided by 6 global collaborators. On the study overall, not on this receptor specifically: Clinical and demographic metadata were provided uncurated, with the amount varying by source and participant.

TCRbeta CDR3 regions were amplified from genomic DNA using the immunoSEQ Assay, a bias-controlled multiplex PCR. The original pipeline was this. Within the assay, amplification of reference gene primers was used to estimate how many nucleated cells each sample contained. To quantify the absolute abundance of each unique TCRbeta CDR3 rearrangement, sequence reads were collapsed and filtered. For each sample, productive Simpson clonality was calculated by taking the square root of Simpson's diversity index across productive rearrangements. Here the immuneACCESS table is served through TCRdb, limited to in-frame sequences with V and J called. Missing clones are a known gap in these copies; in checked studies unresolved V genes cover under half, and the rest lacks a known reason. The DNA gave D and trimming, while V, J and clone size come from that table. Here the sample has 60,000 to 75,000 clones; about 85% occur a single time. The top ten hold 3.4% of the sample.

The CDR3 runs 15 amino acids, cysteine and phenylalanine included. The CDR3 DNA has 45 bases and is translated from base 1. V loses 5 bases of germline sequence and J loses 3 bases, and the interval between the two ends is 13 bases. Reading the germline V gene (reference sequence) gives CDR1 SEHNR and CDR2 FQNEAQ. Remarks on this clone: The antigen this receptor binds is unknown. Within one base of it there is no much larger clone, and no base qualities were kept.

In Seattle, one collaborating source enrolled patients while the infection was active and tracked those patients longitudinally over the course of disease. Whole blood was collected in K2EDTA tubes by collaborating institutions according to the institutions' own protocols. For TCRbeta analysis, collaborators shipped samples as frozen whole blood, isolated PBMCs, or DNA extracted from either of those sample types. The V and J genes are TRBV7-9 and TRBJ1-4; TRBD1 is possibly the D segment (5 matching bases). The sample comprised peripheral blood. The TCR originated in a woman aged 45 to 65 with COVID-19, enrolled during active disease. CDR3 reads: CASSIGREPNEKLFF. The nucleotide sequence is given as TGTGCCAGCAGCATAGGCAGGGAACCTAATGAAAAACTGTTTTTT.